Below, 26 T cell receptor beta chains from the same sample are listed, as sequenced in a study of blood T cell repertoires in COVID-19. The protocol was immunoSEQ multiplex PCR, while the TCRdb copy is restricted to in-frame clones and leaves out a portion. The repertoire consists of 250,000 to 300,000 clones, with roughly 90% occurring once and the leading ten covering about 2%. The material sequenced was PBMCs or T cells enriched from blood (not recorded which). These TCRs come from a woman aged 60-75 years who had recovered from COVID-19.

This rearrangement joins TRBV29-1 to TRBJ1-2, with no clear D. Germline V gene lookup returns CDR1 SQVTM and CDR2 ANQGSEA. This CDR3 has 11 amino acids. V was pared by 2 bases and J by 4 bases, with 5 bases between. DNA for the CDR3: TGCAGCGTTGAATCTACCTATGGCTACACCTTC. Its protein product is CSVESTYGYTF.

This clone has just a few counts. This chain joins TRBV4-1 and TRBJ2-7; possible D gene TRBD2, 5 bases. CDR1 is MGHRA, CDR2 YSYEKL, per germline. The CDR3 length is 17 residues. The V gene lost 1 base and the J gene lost 2 bases, with 18 bases spanning the gap. Here the CDR3 reads CASSQGRWSGPPYEQYF. CDR3 bases: TGCGCCAGCAGCCAAGGCCGGTGGAGCGGACCTCCCTACGAGCAGTACTTC.

V gene TRBV5-1 combines with J gene TRBJ2-5, with 7 bases lining up with TRBD2. The ends lost 7 bases at V and 4 bases at J; junction bases unmatched: 7. The germline CDR1 and CDR2 sequences are SGHRS and YFSETQ. The CDR3 consists of 13 residues. The CDR3 DNA sequence: TGCGCCAGCGAGTTATCGGGGGGAGAGACCCAGTACTTC. Translation: CASELSGGETQYF.

This chain connects TRBV29-1 to TRBJ2-5, with TRBD2 as a possible D gene (6 bases). The germline V and J ends were trimmed by 5 bases and 3 bases, with 10 bases remaining between them. This CDR3 is 12 amino acids long. Looked up from germline, CDR1 is SQVTM and CDR2 is ANQGSEA. The CDR3 loop is CSVHSGEETQYF. DNA of the CDR3: TGCAGCGTTCATTCGGGAGAAGAGACCCAGTACTTC.

V gene TRBV11-2 combines with J gene TRBJ2-3; D not certain. This CDR3 contains 15 residues. Germline values: CDR1 SGHAT, CDR2 FQNNGV. Between the trimmed V and J ends, which lost 4 bases and 3 bases, there was a span of 14 bases. CDR3 amino acids: CASSSSRVRTDTQYF. The CDR3 region has the DNA TGTGCCAGCAGCTCCTCCCGGGTGAGAACAGATACGCAGTATTTT.

This clone appeared once. This rearrangement joins TRBV11-1 to TRBJ2-5; D possibly corresponds to TRBD2 (5 bases). Trimming shortened V by 1 base and J by 0 bases, and 9 bases separated the two germline ends. The CDR3 is 15 residues long. The V gene's germline CDR1 is SGHAT and CDR2 FQDESV (reference sequence). As DNA, the CDR3 is TGTGCCAGCAGCTTAGGGTTCGGGAACCAAGAGACCCAGTACTTC. Translation gives CASSLGFGNQETQYF.

The J gene is TRBJ1-3, the V gene TRBV28, with TRBD1 as a possible D gene (5 bases). Trimming shortened V by 1 base and J by 1 base, and 8 bases separated the two germline ends. The CDR3 covers 15 residues. The germline V gene has CDR1 MDHEN and CDR2 SYDVKM. CDR3 in amino acids: CASSLYGGSGNTIYF. CDR3 DNA sequence: TGTGCCAGCAGTTTATACGGGGGATCTGGAAACACCATATATTTT.

The V and J genes are TRBV2 and TRBJ2-3; 7 nucleotides align to TRBD2. J gave up 3 bases and V 10 bases, and 7 bases lay outside the gene matches. The germline CDR1 and CDR2 sequences are SNHLY and FYNNEI. The CDR3 extends over 13 amino acids. The CDR3 sequence: CAKGGRRTDTQYF. For the CDR3, the DNA is TGTGCCAAAGGCGGGAGACGGACAGATACGCAGTATTTT. Together with reference TRBV2 and TRBJ2-3, the CDR3 gives the full variable domain: EPEVTQTPSHQVTQMGQEVILRCVPISNHLYFYWYRQILGQKVEFLVSFYNNEISEKSEIFDDQFSVERPDGSNFTLKIRSTKLEDSAMYFCAKGGRRTDTQYFGPGTRLTVL.

The chain links TRBV5-1 to TRBJ2-3; D possibly corresponds to TRBD2 (6 bases). Between the trimmed V and J ends, which lost 4 bases and 6 bases, there was a span of 15 bases. Germline V gene sequence: CDR1 SGHRS, CDR2 YFSETQ. The CDR3 extends over 14 amino acids. CDR3 nucleotide sequence: TGCGCCAGCAGCAACCGGGACGGAGGGGATACGCAGTATTTT. It encodes CASSNRDGGDTQYF.

This clone has just a few counts. CDR3 residues: CASEGKSPYLEQYF. CDR3 nucleotide sequence: TGTGCCAGCGAGGGTAAGAGCCCTTACTTGGAGCAGTACTTC. The V gene is TRBV21-1, the J gene TRBJ2-7; the D call in the table, TRBD2, was not verified against the DNA. TRBV21-1 is annotated as a pseudogene. CDR3 size: 14 residues.

The J gene is TRBJ2-7, the V gene TRBV15; a possible D gene is TRBD1 (6 bases). Germline CDR1 reads LNHNV; CDR2 reads YYDKDF (reference sequence). The CDR3 extends over 13 amino acids. Deletions cut 1 base from V and 3 bases from J, with 7 bases between. DNA of the CDR3: TGTGCCACCAGCAGAGCACAGGGCTACGAGCAGTACTTC. Its translation: CATSRAQGYEQYF.

The rearrangement joins TRBV12-5 to TRBJ2-5, with D tentatively TRBD1 (6 bases). Trimming removed 5 bases at V and 2 bases at J, with 15 bases between. Germline V gene lookup returns CDR1 LGHNT and CDR2 FRNRAP. This CDR3 has 15 residues. As DNA, the CDR3 is TGTGCTAGTGGTCTAAGGGGGACCACTCAAGAGACCCAGTACTTC. This gives the protein CASGLRGTTQETQYF.

The CDR3 protein is CASTPRQFHEKLFF. Written as DNA, the CDR3 is TGTGCCAGCACGCCTAGACAGTTTCATGAAAAACTGTTTTTT. The V call is TRBV6-5, the J call TRBJ1-4; the D gene is possibly TRBD1 (5 bases). The ends were cut back, 7 bases at V and 6 bases at J, with 15 bases in the middle. CDR1 is MNHEY and CDR2 is SVGAGI in the germline V gene. The CDR3 totals 14 residues.

The rearrangement links TRBV6-5 to TRBJ2-7; possible D gene TRBD2, 5 bases. Germline lookup yields CDR1 MNHEY and CDR2 SVGAGI. V was trimmed by 6 bases and J by 2 bases, leaving 14 bases between them. The CDR3 runs to 14 residues. The CDR3 region has the DNA TGTGCCAGCAGGGCGGGTGGAGGCACCTACGAGCAGTACTTC. This gives the protein CASRAGGGTYEQYF.

V gene TRBV9 combines with J gene TRBJ1-1, with 10 bases matching TRBD1. The CDR3 has 15 amino acids. In germline, CDR1 is SGDLS, CDR2 YYNGEE. Unmatched junction bases numbered 8, after V lost 4 bases and J lost 5 bases. CDR3 amino acids: CASSPRQGAGTEAFF. The CDR3 DNA sequence: TGTGCCAGCAGCCCCCGACAGGGGGCGGGGACTGAAGCTTTCTTT.

This clone occurred a few times. The chain joins TRBV30 to TRBJ2-7; no clear D gene. In germline, CDR1 is GTSNPN, CDR2 SVGIG (reference sequence). Trimming took off 3 bases at V and 4 bases at J, with 7 bases between the two ends. The CDR3 loop spans 11 amino acids. The CDR3 nucleotides are TGTGCCTGGAGCTCCTATTACGAGCAGTACTTC. Translating gives CAWSSYYEQYF.

The chain carries TRBV28 and TRBJ1-1; 8 positions agree with TRBD1. With 5 bases clipped from V and 8 bases from J, the junction kept 13 bases outside the gene matches. CDR1 MDHEN and CDR2 SYDVKM come from the germline V gene. CDR3 length equals 15 residues. The CDR3, as DNA: TGTGCCAGCAGTCCCCTTACGAACAGGGGGAAGGAAGCTTTCTTT. Translating it yields CASSPLTNRGKEAFF.

This chain links TRBV28 with TRBJ1-2; the D is unclear. V lost 5 bases, J lost 8 bases, and 9 bases lay in between. Looked up from germline, CDR1 is MDHEN and CDR2 is SYDVKM. The CDR3 is made up of 11 amino acids. The CDR3: CASSESWGYTF. The CDR3 DNA reads as TGTGCCAGCAGTGAGTCGTGGGGCTACACCTTC.

V and J are TRBV9 and TRBJ1-4, with D perhaps TRBD1 (6 bases). V was trimmed by 6 bases and J by 6 bases, leaving 18 bases between them. Germline assignment: CDR1 SGDLS and CDR2 YYNGEE. This CDR3 has 15 amino acids. CDR3 sequence: CASTPRGGADEKLFF. CDR3 coding DNA: TGTGCCAGCACCCCCCGGGGGGGGGCGGATGAAAAACTGTTTTTT.

The CDR3 region is CASSLSGGGSYEQYF. CDR3 in DNA: TGTGCCAGCAGTTTATCCGGGGGTGGGTCCTACGAGCAGTACTTC. The V and J genes are TRBV27 and TRBJ2-7; TRBD2 is a possible D gene (6 bases). This CDR3 has 15 amino acids. V was shortened by 0 bases and J by 1 base, with 10 bases between the two germline ends. Germline V gives CDR1 MNHEY, CDR2 SMNVEV (reference sequence).

The sample holds a few counts of this clone. CDR3: CASSLYRDHRQPQHF. As DNA, the CDR3 is TGTGCCAGCAGTTTATACAGGGATCATCGTCAGCCCCAGCATTTT. J is TRBJ1-5 and V is TRBV27; D may be TRBD1 (6 bases). Germline assignment: CDR1 MNHEY and CDR2 SMNVEV (reference sequence). There are 15 residues in the CDR3. V was shortened by 1 base and J by 6 bases, with 13 bases between the two germline ends.

This chain links TRBV6-1 with TRBJ1-1, with D possibly being TRBD1 (6 bases). The V gene's germline CDR1 is MNHNS and CDR2 SASEGT. V lost 0 bases, J lost 11 bases, and 19 bases lay in between. The CDR3 loop spans 15 amino acids. The CDR3 sequence is CASSEADSTQGIAFF. Written as DNA, the CDR3 is TGTGCCAGCAGTGAAGCGGACTCAACGCAGGGGATCGCTTTCTTT.

This clone was picked up a small number of times. CDR3 bases: TGCGCCAGCAGCTTAGGCAGGGGGACGAACACCGGGGAGCTGTTTTTT. It encodes CASSLGRGTNTGELFF. The chain combines TRBV5-1 with TRBJ2-2; TRBD1 aligns across 7 bases. Germline-derived CDR1 and CDR2 are SGHRS and YFSETQ. CDR3 length: 16 amino acids. Trimming removed 2 bases from V and 0 bases from J; junction bases left unmatched: 4.

The chain has TRBV2 and TRBJ2-1; D possibly corresponds to TRBD2 (6 bases). The CDR3 sequence is 18 residues long. Trimming took 3 bases from V and 0 from J, leaving 18 bases between them. Germline V lookup: CDR1 SNHLY, CDR2 FYNNEI. The chain's CDR3 is CASSDITGEVSSYNEQFF. In nucleotides, the CDR3 is TGTGCCAGCAGTGACATTACGGGGGAAGTCAGCTCCTACAATGAGCAGTTCTTC. Variable domain in full (rest from reference TRBV2 and TRBJ2-1): EPEVTQTPSHQVTQMGQEVILRCVPISNHLYFYWYRQILGQKVEFLVSFYNNEISEKSEIFDDQFSVERPDGSNFTLKIRSTKLEDSAMYFCASSDITGEVSSYNEQFFGPGTRLTVL.

The chain joins TRBV19 to TRBJ2-1, with TRBD2 matching over 10 bases. Trimming at V came to 3 bases and at J to 8 bases, leaving 10 bases not matched to a gene. The CDR3 loop spans 16 amino acids. Germline CDR1 and CDR2: LNHDA and SQIVND (reference sequence). CDR3 coding DNA: TGTGCCAGTAGTATTCTTCCCTCTAGCGGGAGCTATGAGCAGTTCTTC. This encodes CASSILPSSGSYEQFF.

The chain couples TRBV6-5 to TRBJ2-7; perhaps TRBD1 as D (6 bases). This CDR3 comprises 13 residues. The germline V and J ends were trimmed by 7 bases and 6 bases, with 16 bases remaining between them. Germline CDR1 and CDR2: MNHEY and SVGAGI. This CDR3 is CASNLDSLSEQYF. In DNA, the CDR3 is TGTGCCAGCAATCTGGACAGTCTAAGCGAGCAGTACTTC.